These 5 T cell receptor beta chains were sequenced from one sample in a study of T cell repertoires in cytomegalovirus infection. Their antigens are not known. TCRdb analysed the reads with MiXCR anew, one entry per CDR3 protein. The data hold approximately 910,000 distinct CDR3 sequences, with roughly 30% observed a single time. Here the sequenced sample was cultured CD8+ T cells from PBMCs, taken from culture after CMV antigen stimulation. The receptors derive from a human donor in good health (CMV status not recorded). Some clones in this sample may be carry-over from other donors' samples.

At least ten counts were recorded for this clonotype. The chain links TRBV12-3 or TRBV12-4 to TRBJ2-1, with a weak D call TRBD2 (6 bases). The CDR3 loop spans 16 amino acids. V lost 4 bases, J lost 1 base, and 14 bases lay in between. The CDR3 reads CASSSPSAGSYNEQFF. In DNA form, the CDR3 reads TGTGCCAGCAGTTCCCCCAGCGCGGGGTCCTACAATGAGCAGTTCTTC.

This clonotype was picked up many times. Germline and junction disagree at one end, which may indicate a read error. The CDR3 coding sequence is TGTGCCAGCACCTTAGCCGGGACAATCGACACTGAAGCTTTCTTT. Translated, it gives CASTLAGTIDTEAFF. This chain links TRBV7-6 with TRBJ1-1; perhaps TRBD1 as D (6 bases). From germline, CDR1 is SGHVS and CDR2 FNYEAQ. The CDR3 length is 15 residues.

The rearrangement uses TRBV5-1 and TRBJ2-7; perhaps TRBD1 as D (6 bases). The CDR3 is 15 residues long. Trimming took 4 bases from V and 5 from J, leaving 19 bases between them. In germline, CDR1 is SGHRS, CDR2 YFSETQ. The CDR3 DNA is TGCGCCAGCAGCGGGGGCACCGGACAGTTCAACGAGCAGTACTTC. Amino acids: CASSGGTGQFNEQYF.

The table lists this clonotype with a few counts. One junction end does not reproduce the germline sequence, and a read error may be involved. The V gene is TRBV6-2 or TRBV6-3, the J gene TRBJ1-1, with D maybe TRBD1 (5 bases). CDR3 length: 15 amino acids. Germline CDR1 is MNHEY and CDR2 is SVGEGT. The CDR3: CANSLETDSNTEAFF. The CDR3 DNA is TGTGCCAACAGTCTCGAGACAGATTCGAACACTGAAGCTTTCTTT.

The genes are TRBV2 and TRBJ2-1, with TRBD2 as a possible D gene (7 bases). The V end was cut by 8 bases, the J end by 4 bases, with 12 bases between. Germline V gene lookup returns CDR1 SNHLY and CDR2 FYNNEI. The CDR3 is 13 residues long. The CDR3: CASAGALYNEQFF. The CDR3 nucleotides are TGTGCCAGCGCGGGGGCCTTATACAATGAGCAGTTCTTC.